This T cell receptor beta chain was sequenced in a study of technical replicates of blood from a handful of donors. The method was immunoSEQ multiplex PCR; TCRdb's version includes in-frame clones alone and lacks a portion of them. This sample has fewer than 85,000 clones, with 96% found just once. This TCR derives from a human donor in good health. What was sequenced was T cells isolated from PBMCs.

CDR3 bases: TGCGCCAGCAGCTACCGCAGGGGGTCCAGTTACAATGAGCAGTTCTTC. Its translation is CASSYRRGSSYNEQFF. The J gene is TRBJ2-1, the V gene TRBV5-1; 7 bases map to TRBD1. Germline CDR1 and CDR2: SGHRS and YFSETQ. This CDR3 comprises 16 residues. J gave up 4 bases and V 3 bases, and 10 bases lay outside the gene matches.